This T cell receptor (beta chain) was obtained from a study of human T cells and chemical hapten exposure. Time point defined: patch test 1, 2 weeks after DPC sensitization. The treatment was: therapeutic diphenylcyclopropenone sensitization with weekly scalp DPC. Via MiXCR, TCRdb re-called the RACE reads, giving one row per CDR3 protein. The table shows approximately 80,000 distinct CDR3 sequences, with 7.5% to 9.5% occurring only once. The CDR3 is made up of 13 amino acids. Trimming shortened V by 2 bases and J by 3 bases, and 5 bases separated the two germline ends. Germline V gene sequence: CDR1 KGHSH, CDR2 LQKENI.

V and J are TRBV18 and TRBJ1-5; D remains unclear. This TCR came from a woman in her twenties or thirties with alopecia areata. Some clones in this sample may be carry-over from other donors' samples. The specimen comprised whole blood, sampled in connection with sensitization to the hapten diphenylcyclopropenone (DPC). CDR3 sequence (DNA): TGTGCCAGCTCACCATCGATCAATCAGCCCCAGCATTTT. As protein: CASSPSINQPQHF. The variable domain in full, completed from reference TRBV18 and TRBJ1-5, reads NAGVMQNPRHLVRRRGQEARLRCSPMKGHSHVYWYRQLPEEGLKFMVYLQKENIIDESGMPKERFSAEFPKEGPSILRIQQVVRGDSAAYFCASSPSINQPQHFGDGTRLSIL.